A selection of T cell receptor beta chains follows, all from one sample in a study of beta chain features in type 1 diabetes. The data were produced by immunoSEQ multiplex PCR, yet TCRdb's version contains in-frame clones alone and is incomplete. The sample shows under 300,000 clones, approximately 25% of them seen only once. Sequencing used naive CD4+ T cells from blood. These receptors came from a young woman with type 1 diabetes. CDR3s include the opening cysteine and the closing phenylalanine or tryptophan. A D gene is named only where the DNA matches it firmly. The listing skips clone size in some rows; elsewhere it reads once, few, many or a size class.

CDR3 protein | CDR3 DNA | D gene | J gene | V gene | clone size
CSGTGDSNYGYTF | TGCAGCGGGACAGGGGATAGTAACTATGGCTACACCTTC | TRBD1 | TRBJ1-2 | TRBV29-1 | NA
CASSSGLGNEQFF | TGTGCCAGCAGCTCGGGACTAGGCAATGAGCAGTTCTTC | TRBD2 | TRBJ2-1 | TRBV7-3 | few
CASSWDRGNTEAFF | TGTGCCAGCAGCTGGGACAGGGGAAACACTGAAGCTTTCTTT | TRBD1 | TRBJ1-1 | TRBV25-1 | NA
CASSYSSSGNQETQYF | TGTGCCAGCAGTTACTCGAGTAGCGGGAATCAAGAGACCCAGTACTTC | TRBD2 | TRBJ2-5 | TRBV6-5 | few
CSVVWDSTEAFF | TGCAGCGTTGTCTGGGACTCCACTGAAGCTTTCTTT | NA | TRBJ1-1 | TRBV29-1 | NA
CASSSEVSGSYNEQFF | TGTGCCAGCAGCTCTGAAGTTAGCGGCTCCTACAATGAGCAGTTCTTC | NA | TRBJ2-1 | TRBV7-6 | NA
CASSDSSSGNTIYF | TGTGCCAGCAGCGACAGCAGCTCTGGAAACACCATATATTTT | NA | TRBJ1-3 | TRBV25-1 | NA
CASSAAWGREDTDTQYF | TGTGCCAGCAGTGCAGCCTGGGGCAGGGAAGACACAGATACGCAGTATTTT | NA | TRBJ2-3 | TRBV25-1 | NA
CASSSGGAGYGYTF | TGTGCCAGCAGTTCGGGGGGCGCAGGCTATGGCTACACCTTC | NA | TRBJ1-2 | TRBV28 | NA
CASSVATRGYGGEQFF | TGTGCCAGCAGCGTAGCTACCAGGGGCTACGGGGGGGAGCAGTTCTTC | NA | TRBJ2-1 | TRBV9 | few
CSVVPGQGGKAFF | TGCAGCGTGGTTCCGGGACAGGGGGGCAAAGCTTTCTTT | TRBD1 | TRBJ1-1 | TRBV29-1 | few
CSVEGLAGGRSPYNEQFF | TGCAGCGTTGAAGGTCTAGCGGGAGGCCGTAGCCCCTACAATGAGCAGTTCTTC | TRBD2 | TRBJ2-1 | TRBV29-1 | NA
CASSSRIVSTDTQYF | TGTGCCAGCAGCTCGAGAATTGTTAGCACAGATACGCAGTATTTT | NA | TRBJ2-3 | TRBV7-9 | NA
CSVSGTAFYNEQFF | TGCAGCGTTTCCGGGACAGCATTCTACAATGAGCAGTTCTTC | TRBD1 | TRBJ2-1 | TRBV29-1 | few
CSVLGLIGDGYTF | TGCAGCGTTCTGGGACTGATAGGGGATGGCTACACCTTC | NA | TRBJ1-2 | TRBV29-1 | few
CASSVDIDQPQHF | TGTGCCAGCAGCGTAGACATCGATCAGCCCCAGCATTTT | NA | TRBJ1-5 | TRBV9 | NA
CASSFPGGFIYNEQFF | TGTGCCAGCAGCTTCCCCGGGGGTTTCATCTACAATGAGCAGTTCTTC | NA | TRBJ2-1 | TRBV5-4 | NA
CARALETQYF | TGTGCCAGGGCCTTGGAGACCCAGTACTTC | NA | TRBJ2-5 | TRBV27 | few
CAWSASGTSGRTDTQYF | TGTGCCTGGAGTGCTTCCGGGACTAGCGGGAGAACAGATACGCAGTATTTT | TRBD2 | TRBJ2-3 | TRBV30 | NA
CASSPGLAGVHEQYF | TGTGCCAGCAGCCCGGGACTAGCGGGAGTCCACGAGCAGTACTTC | TRBD2 | TRBJ2-7 | TRBV6-5 | few
CAWRQGGLTPYEQYF | TGTGCCTGGAGGCAAGGGGGCTTAACACCCTACGAGCAGTACTTC | TRBD1 | TRBJ2-7 | TRBV30 | NA
CSARRGDGYTF | TGCAGTGCTAGACGCGGTGACGGCTACACCTTC | NA | TRBJ1-2 | TRBV20-1 | NA
CASKEPGLNTEAFF | TGTGCCAGTAAGGAGCCGGGATTGAACACTGAAGCTTTCTTT | NA | TRBJ1-1 | TRBV19 | few
CASSRGTGDAELAKNIQYF | TGTGCCAGCAGCCGCGGGACAGGAGACGCCGAACTAGCCAAAAACATTCAGTACTTC | TRBD1 | TRBJ2-4 | TRBV11-3 | few
CSAVIRASYNEQFF | TGCAGTGCTGTAATCAGGGCCTCGTACAATGAGCAGTTCTTC | NA | TRBJ2-1 | TRBV29-1 | few
CASSITGDQPQHF | TGTGCCAGTAGTATAACAGGGGATCAGCCCCAGCATTTT | TRBD1 | TRBJ1-5 | TRBV19 | NA
CASTKDSNTEAFF | TGTGCCAGCACTAAGGACAGTAACACTGAAGCTTTCTTT | NA | TRBJ1-1 | TRBV2 | NA
CAWTSGYEQYF | TGTGCCTGGACTAGCGGGTACGAGCAGTACTTC | TRBD2 | TRBJ2-7 | TRBV30 | NA
CASSLRGGGNQPQHF | TGCGCCAGCAGCTTGAGGGGGGGTGGCAATCAGCCCCAGCATTTT | NA | TRBJ1-5 | TRBV5-1 | NA
CASSLQGSGELFF | TGCGCCAGCAGCTTGCAGGGGTCCGGGGAGCTGTTTTTT | NA | TRBJ2-2 | TRBV5-1 | NA
CASSQDGRAVKDTQYF | TGCGCCAGCAGCCAAGATGGGCGGGCAGTCAAGGATACGCAGTATTTT | NA | TRBJ2-3 | TRBV4-1 | NA
CAIGTSVYNEQFF | TGTGCCATCGGGACTAGCGTGTACAATGAGCAGTTCTTC | TRBD2 | TRBJ2-1 | TRBV30 | NA
CASSYTGTYEQYF | TGTGCCAGCAGTTACACTGGTACCTACGAGCAGTACTTC | NA | TRBJ2-7 | TRBV6-6 | NA
CASTDRGDYTF | TGTGCCAGTACTGACAGGGGGGACTACACCTTC | TRBD1 | TRBJ1-2 | TRBV19 | NA
CSVVGLETQYF | TGCAGCGTTGTGGGGCTTGAGACCCAGTACTTC | NA | TRBJ2-5 | TRBV29-1 | NA
CASSLVQNTEAFF | TGTGCCAGCAGCTTAGTCCAGAACACTGAAGCTTTCTTT | NA | TRBJ1-1 | TRBV7-9 | few
CASSLAPGASGSDTQYF | TGTGCCAGCAGCTTAGCCCCTGGCGCGTCAGGATCCGATACGCAGTATTTT | NA | TRBJ2-3 | TRBV13 | NA
CASSQKGQGSSRYGYTF | TGCGCCAGCAGCCAAAAGGGACAGGGTTCTTCACGCTATGGCTACACCTTC | TRBD1 | TRBJ1-2 | TRBV4-1 | NA
CASRGQGTEAFF | TGTGCCAGTAGGGGACAGGGCACTGAAGCTTTCTTT | TRBD1 | TRBJ1-1 | TRBV19 | NA
CASCPDSVGAGELFF | TGTGCCTCGTGTCCGGACAGTGTCGGGGCCGGGGAGCTGTTTTTT | NA | TRBJ2-2 | TRBV30 | NA
CATEQGPHYGYTF | TGTGCCACTGAACAGGGGCCCCACTATGGCTACACCTTC | TRBD1 | TRBJ1-2 | TRBV28 | few
CASSVDLNTEAFF | TGTGCCAGCAGCGTAGACTTAAACACTGAAGCTTTCTTT | NA | TRBJ1-1 | TRBV9 | NA
CASSFGGSTDTQYF | TGTGCCAGCAGTTTTGGGGGGAGCACAGATACGCAGTATTTT | NA | TRBJ2-3 | TRBV28 | NA
CASSSQGATNTGELFF | TGTGCCAGCAGCTCACAGGGGGCAACGAACACCGGGGAGCTGTTTTTT | TRBD1 | TRBJ2-2 | TRBV7-3 | NA
CASSLRTGEEAFF | TGTGCCAGCAGCCTACGGACAGGGGAAGAGGCTTTCTTT | TRBD1 | TRBJ1-1 | TRBV4-2 | NA
CASRTSGTSTDTQYF | TGTGCCAGTCGAACTAGCGGGACAAGCACAGATACGCAGTATTTT | TRBD2 | TRBJ2-3 | TRBV6-5 | NA
CASSLAGTGVQPQHF | TGTGCCAGCAGCTTAGCCGGGACAGGGGTTCAGCCCCAGCATTTT | TRBD1 | TRBJ1-5 | TRBV7-9 | NA
CASSLGSGRSPYEQYF | TGTGCCAGCAGTTTAGGAAGCGGGAGGTCCCCCTACGAGCAGTACTTC | TRBD2 | TRBJ2-7 | TRBV27 | NA
CASSSGQAEYNEQFF | TGCGCCAGCAGCTCGGGACAGGCAGAATACAATGAGCAGTTCTTC | TRBD1 | TRBJ2-1 | TRBV5-1 | few
CASDSGQDQETQYF | TGTGCCAGCGATAGCGGACAGGATCAAGAGACCCAGTACTTC | NA | TRBJ2-5 | TRBV28 | NA
CAWRPKNRVAYEQYF | TGTGCCTGGAGACCCAAAAACAGGGTAGCCTACGAGCAGTACTTC | NA | TRBJ2-7 | TRBV30 | few
CASSSQGPGYTF | TGTGCCAGCAGCTCACAGGGTCCTGGCTACACCTTC | NA | TRBJ1-2 | TRBV7-2 | NA
CSVLVGADQPQHF | TGCAGCGTTTTAGTGGGGGCGGATCAGCCCCAGCATTTT | NA | TRBJ1-5 | TRBV29-1 | few